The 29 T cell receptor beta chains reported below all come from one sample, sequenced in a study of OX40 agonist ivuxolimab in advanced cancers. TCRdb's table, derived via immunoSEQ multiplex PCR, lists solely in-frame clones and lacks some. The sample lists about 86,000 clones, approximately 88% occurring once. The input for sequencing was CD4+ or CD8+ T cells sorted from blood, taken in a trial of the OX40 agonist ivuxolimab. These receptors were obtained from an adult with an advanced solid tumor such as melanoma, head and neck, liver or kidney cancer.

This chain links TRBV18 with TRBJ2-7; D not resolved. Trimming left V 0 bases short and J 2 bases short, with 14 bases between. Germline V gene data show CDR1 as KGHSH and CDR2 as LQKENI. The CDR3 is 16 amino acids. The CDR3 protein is CASSPPGGLNAYEQYF. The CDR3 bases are TGTGCCAGCTCACCACCAGGTGGGCTGAATGCCTACGAGCAGTACTTC.

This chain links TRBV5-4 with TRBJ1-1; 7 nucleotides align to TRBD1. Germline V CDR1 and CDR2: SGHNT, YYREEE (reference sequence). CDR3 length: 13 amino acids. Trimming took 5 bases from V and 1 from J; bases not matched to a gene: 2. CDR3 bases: TGTGCCAGCAGGGCAGGGGGGAACACTGAAGCTTTCTTT. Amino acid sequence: CASRAGGNTEAFF. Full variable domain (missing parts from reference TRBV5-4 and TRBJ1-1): ETGVTQSPTHLIKTRGQQVTLRCSSQSGHNTVSWYQQALGQGPQFIFQYYREEENGRGNFPPRFSGLQFPNYSSELNVNALELDDSALYLCASRAGGNTEAFFGQGTRLTVV.

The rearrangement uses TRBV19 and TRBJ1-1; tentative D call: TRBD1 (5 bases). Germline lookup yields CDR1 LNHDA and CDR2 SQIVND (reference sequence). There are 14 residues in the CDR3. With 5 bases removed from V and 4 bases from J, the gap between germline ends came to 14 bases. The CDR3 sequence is CASSSRDLATEAFF. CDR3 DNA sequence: TGTGCCAGTAGTTCCAGGGATTTGGCCACTGAAGCTTTCTTT. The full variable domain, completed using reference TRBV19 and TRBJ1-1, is DGGITQSPKYLFRKEGQNVTLSCEQNLNHDAMYWYRQDPGQGLRLIYYSQIVNDFQKGDIAEGYSVSREKKESFPLTVTSAQKNPTAFYLCASSSRDLATEAFFGQGTRLTVV.

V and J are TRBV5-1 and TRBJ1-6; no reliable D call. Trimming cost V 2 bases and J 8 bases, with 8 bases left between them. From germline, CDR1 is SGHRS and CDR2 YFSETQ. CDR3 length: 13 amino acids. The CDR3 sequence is CASSFSADSPLHF. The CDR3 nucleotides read TGCGCCAGCAGCTTCAGTGCCGATTCACCCCTCCACTTT.

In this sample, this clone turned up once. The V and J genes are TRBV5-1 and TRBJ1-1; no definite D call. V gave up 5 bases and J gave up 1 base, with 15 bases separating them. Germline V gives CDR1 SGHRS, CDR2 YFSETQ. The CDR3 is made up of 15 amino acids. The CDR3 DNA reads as TGCGCCAGCAGATTTCAGACCGCAGCGAACACTGAAGCTTTCTTT. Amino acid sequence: CASRFQTAANTEAFF.

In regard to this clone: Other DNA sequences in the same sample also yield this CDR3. CDR3 sequence: CASSSSGGSEQYF. The CDR3 DNA sequence: TGTGCCAGCAGCTCCTCAGGGGGCTCCGAGCAGTACTTC. V gene TRBV7-2 combines with J gene TRBJ2-7, with 8 bases lining up with TRBD1. V dropped 4 bases and J dropped 6; count of bases not matched to a gene: 5. CDR1 SGHTA and CDR2 FQGNSA come from the germline V gene. This CDR3 is 13 amino acids long.

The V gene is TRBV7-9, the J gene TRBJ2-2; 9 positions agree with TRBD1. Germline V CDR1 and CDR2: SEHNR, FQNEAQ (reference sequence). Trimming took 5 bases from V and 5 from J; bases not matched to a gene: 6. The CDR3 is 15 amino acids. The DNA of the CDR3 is TGTGCCAGCAGCACTCGGGGGACAGGGACCGGGGAGCTGTTTTTT. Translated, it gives CASSTRGTGTGELFF. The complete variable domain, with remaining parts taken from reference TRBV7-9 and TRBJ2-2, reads DTGVSQNPRHKITKRGQNVTFRCDPISEHNRLYWYRQTLGQGPEFLTYFQNEAQLEKSRLLSDRFSAERPKGSFSTLEIQRTEQGDSAMYLCASSTRGTGTGELFFGEGSRLTVL.

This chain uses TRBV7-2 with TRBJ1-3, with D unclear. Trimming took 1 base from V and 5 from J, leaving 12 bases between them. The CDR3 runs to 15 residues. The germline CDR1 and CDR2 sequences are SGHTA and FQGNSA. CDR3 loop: CASSLVQVPRNTIYF. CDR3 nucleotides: TGTGCCAGCAGCTTAGTGCAGGTTCCGAGAAACACCATATATTTT.

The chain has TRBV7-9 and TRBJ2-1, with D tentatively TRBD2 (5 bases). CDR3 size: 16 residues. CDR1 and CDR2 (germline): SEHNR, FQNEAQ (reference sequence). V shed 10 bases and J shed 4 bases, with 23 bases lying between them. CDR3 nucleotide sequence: TGTGCCACATTGGAGGATAACCCATACCTATACAATGAGCAGTTCTTC. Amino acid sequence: CATLEDNPYLYNEQFF.

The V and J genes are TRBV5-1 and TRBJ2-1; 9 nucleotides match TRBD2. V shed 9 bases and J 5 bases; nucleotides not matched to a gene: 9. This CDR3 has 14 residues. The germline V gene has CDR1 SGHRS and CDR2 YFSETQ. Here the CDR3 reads CATVREGRDNEQFF. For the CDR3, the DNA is TGCGCCACCGTGCGGGAGGGCCGGGACAATGAGCAGTTCTTC.

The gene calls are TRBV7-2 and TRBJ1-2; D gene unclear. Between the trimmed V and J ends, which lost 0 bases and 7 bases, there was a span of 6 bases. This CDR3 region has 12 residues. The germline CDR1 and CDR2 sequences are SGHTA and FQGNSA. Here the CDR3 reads CASSLAQGGYTF. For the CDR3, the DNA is TGTGCCAGCAGCTTAGCCCAAGGTGGCTACACCTTC.

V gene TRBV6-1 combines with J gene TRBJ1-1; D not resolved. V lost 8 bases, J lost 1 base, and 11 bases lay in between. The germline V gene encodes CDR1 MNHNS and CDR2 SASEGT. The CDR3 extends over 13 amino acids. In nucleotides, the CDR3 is TGTGCCAGCGTAGAACACCCGAACACTGAAGCTTTCTTT. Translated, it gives CASVEHPNTEAFF.

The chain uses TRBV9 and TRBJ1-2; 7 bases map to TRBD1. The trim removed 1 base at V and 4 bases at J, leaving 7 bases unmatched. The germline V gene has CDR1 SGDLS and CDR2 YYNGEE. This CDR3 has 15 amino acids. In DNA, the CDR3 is TGTGCCAGCAGCGTACAGGCAGGGGGGCCCTATGGCTACACCTTC. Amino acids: CASSVQAGGPYGYTF.

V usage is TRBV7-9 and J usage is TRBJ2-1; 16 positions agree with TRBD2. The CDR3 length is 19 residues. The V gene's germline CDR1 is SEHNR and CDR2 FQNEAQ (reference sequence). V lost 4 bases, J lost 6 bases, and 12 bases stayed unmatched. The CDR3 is CASSSYPGLAGGAGNEQFF. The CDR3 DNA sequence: TGTGCCAGCAGCTCGTATCCGGGACTAGCGGGAGGGGCGGGCAATGAGCAGTTCTTC.

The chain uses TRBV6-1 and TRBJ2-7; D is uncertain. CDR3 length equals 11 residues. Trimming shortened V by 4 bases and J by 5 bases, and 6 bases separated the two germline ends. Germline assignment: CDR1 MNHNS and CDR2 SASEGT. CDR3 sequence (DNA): TGTGCCAGCAGTGGGAACGACGAGCAGTACTTC. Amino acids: CASSGNDEQYF.

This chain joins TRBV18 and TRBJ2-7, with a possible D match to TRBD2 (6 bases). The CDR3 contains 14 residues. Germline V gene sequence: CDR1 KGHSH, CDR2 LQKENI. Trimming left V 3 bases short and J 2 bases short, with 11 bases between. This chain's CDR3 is CASSPVTGAYEQYF. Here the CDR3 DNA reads TGTGCCAGCTCACCGGTCACGGGGGCCTACGAGCAGTACTTC.

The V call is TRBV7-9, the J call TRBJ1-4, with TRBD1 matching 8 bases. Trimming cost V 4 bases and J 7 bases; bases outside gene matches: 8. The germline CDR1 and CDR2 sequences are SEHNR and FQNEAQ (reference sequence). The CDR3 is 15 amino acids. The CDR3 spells CASSSLTGDSEKLFF. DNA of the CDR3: TGTGCCAGCAGCTCACTGACAGGGGACAGTGAAAAACTGTTTTTT.

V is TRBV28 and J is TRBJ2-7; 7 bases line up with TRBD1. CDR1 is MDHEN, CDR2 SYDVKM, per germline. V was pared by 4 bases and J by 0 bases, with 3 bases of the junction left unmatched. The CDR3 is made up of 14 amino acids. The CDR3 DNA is TGTGCCAGCAGTTGGGGGACAGTCTCCTACGAGCAGTACTTC. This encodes CASSWGTVSYEQYF. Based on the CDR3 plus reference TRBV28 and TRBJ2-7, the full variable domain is DVKVTQSSRYLVKRTGEKVFLECVQDMDHENMFWYRQDPGLGLRLIYFSYDVKMKEKGDIPEGYSVSREKKERFSLILESASTNQTSMYLCASSWGTVSYEQYFGPGTRLTVT.

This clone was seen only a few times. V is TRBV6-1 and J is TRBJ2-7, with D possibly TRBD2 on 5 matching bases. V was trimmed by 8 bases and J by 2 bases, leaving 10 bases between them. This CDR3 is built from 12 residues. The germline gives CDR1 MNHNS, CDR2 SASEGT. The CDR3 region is CASLSGTYEQYF. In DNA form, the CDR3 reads TGTGCCAGCCTGTCGGGGACCTACGAGCAGTACTTC.

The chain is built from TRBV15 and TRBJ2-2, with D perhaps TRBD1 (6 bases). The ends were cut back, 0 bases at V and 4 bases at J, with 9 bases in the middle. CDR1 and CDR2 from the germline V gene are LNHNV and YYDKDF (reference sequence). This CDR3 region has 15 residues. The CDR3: CATSRDLGGTGELFF. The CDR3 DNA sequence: TGTGCCACCAGCAGAGATTTAGGGGGCACCGGGGAGCTGTTTTTT.

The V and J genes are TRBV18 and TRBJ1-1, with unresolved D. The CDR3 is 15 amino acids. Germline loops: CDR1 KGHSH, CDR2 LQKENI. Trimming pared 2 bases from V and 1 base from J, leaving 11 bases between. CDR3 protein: CASSPSASTNTEAFF. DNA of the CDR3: TGTGCCAGCTCACCAAGTGCATCCACGAACACTGAAGCTTTCTTT.

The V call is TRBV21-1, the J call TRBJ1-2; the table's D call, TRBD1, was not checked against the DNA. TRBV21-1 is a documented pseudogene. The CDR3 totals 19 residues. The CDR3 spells CASSNSQGPLSGTGSGYTF. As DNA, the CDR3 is TGTGCCAGCAGCAATTCGCAAGGGCCCTTATCCGGGACAGGATCCGGCTACACCTTC.

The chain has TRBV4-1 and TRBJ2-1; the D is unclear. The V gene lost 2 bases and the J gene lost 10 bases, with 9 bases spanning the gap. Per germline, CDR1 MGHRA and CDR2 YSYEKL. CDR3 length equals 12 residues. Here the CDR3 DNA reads TGCGCCAGCAGCCAAAGAGTCCGGGAGCAGTTCTTC. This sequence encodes CASSQRVREQFF.

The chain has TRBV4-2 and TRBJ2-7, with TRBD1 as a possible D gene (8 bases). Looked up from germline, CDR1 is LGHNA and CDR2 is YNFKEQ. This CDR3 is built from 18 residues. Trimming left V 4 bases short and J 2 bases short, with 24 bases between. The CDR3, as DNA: TGTGCCAGCAGCCTCGACGAAGGGGGGGGACAGGTGCCCTACGAGCAGTACTTC. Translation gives CASSLDEGGGQVPYEQYF.

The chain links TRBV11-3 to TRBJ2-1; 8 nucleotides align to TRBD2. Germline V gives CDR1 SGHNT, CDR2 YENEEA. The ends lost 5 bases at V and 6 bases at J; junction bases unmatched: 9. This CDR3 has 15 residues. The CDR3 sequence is CASSKPGLDPNEQFF. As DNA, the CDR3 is TGTGCCAGCAGCAAACCGGGACTAGATCCCAATGAGCAGTTCTTC.

The CDR3 region has the DNA TGTGCCAGCTCACCCGGGACTAACTATGGCTACACCTTC. Its protein product is CASSPGTNYGYTF. The chain uses TRBV18 and TRBJ1-2, with D hard to call. The germline gives CDR1 KGHSH, CDR2 LQKENI. Between the trimmed V and J ends, which lost 3 bases and 0 bases, there was a span of 5 bases. This CDR3 has 13 residues.

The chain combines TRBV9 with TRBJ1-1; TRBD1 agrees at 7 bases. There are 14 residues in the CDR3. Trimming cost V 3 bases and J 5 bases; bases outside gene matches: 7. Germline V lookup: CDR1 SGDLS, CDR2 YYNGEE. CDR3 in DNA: TGTGCCAGCAGCGGCCCAAGCAGGGGGACTGAAGCTTTCTTT. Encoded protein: CASSGPSRGTEAFF.

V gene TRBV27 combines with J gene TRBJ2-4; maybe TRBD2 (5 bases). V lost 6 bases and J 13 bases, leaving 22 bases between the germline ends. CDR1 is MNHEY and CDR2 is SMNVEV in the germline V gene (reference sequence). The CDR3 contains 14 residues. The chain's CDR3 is CASSGTGNLLRQYF. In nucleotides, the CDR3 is TGTGCCAGCAGCGGTACCGGGAACCTATTACGGCAGTACTTC.

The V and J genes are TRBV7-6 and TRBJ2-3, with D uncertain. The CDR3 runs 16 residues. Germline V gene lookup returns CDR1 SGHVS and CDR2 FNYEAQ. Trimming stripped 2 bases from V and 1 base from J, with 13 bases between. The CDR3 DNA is TGTGCCAGCAGCTTACGTACGGCTCTTCGCACAGATACGCAGTATTTT. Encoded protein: CASSLRTALRTDTQYF.